Below, 4 T cell receptor beta chains from the same sample are listed, as sequenced in a study of blood T cell dynamics during melanoma immunotherapy. Data came from immunoSEQ multiplex PCR; TCRdb stores just in-frame clones and leaves some out. The top ten hold approximately 9% of the sample, which has several hundred clones, around 89% seen once. The time point denotes: pre-treatment baseline. The specimen was cell-free DNA from blood, collected from a patient treated with checkpoint blockade. The receptors originated from a human donor with melanoma.

The chain has TRBV4-1 and TRBJ2-6, with 8 bases fitting TRBD2. V trimming: 3 bases; J trimming: 2 bases; junction bases outside the gene matches: 9. Germline CDR1 reads MGHRA; CDR2 reads YSYEKL. The CDR3 sequence is 18 residues long. CDR3 nucleotide sequence: TGCGCCAGCAGCCACGTACCCAAAGCGGGGGCTGGGGCCAACGTCCTGACTTTC. It translates to CASSHVPKAGAGANVLTF.

The CDR3 DNA is TGCGCCAGCAGTGACTCGGGAGGGGGCAATCAGCCCCAGCATTTT. Protein sequence: CASSDSGGGNQPQHF. This chain links TRBV10-2 with TRBJ1-5; perhaps TRBD1 as D (5 bases). The CDR3 is 15 residues long. In germline, CDR1 is WSHSY, CDR2 SAAADI. V was pared by 3 bases and J by 2 bases, with 11 bases between.

The V gene is TRBV28, the J gene TRBJ2-5; D gene uncertain. The DNA end lines up better with TRBJ2-7; the J call may be wrong. Germline CDR1 and CDR2: MDHEN and SYDVKM. This CDR3 is built from 14 residues. The CDR3 loop is CASSSPLFSYEQYF. Written as DNA, the CDR3 is TGTGCCAGCAGTTCCCCTCTGTTTTCCTACGAGCAGTACTTC.

This rearrangement joins TRBV6-4 to TRBJ1-2; 8 bases map to TRBD1. V was clipped by 2 bases and J by 4 bases; unmatched bases: 3. Germline loops: CDR1 MRHNA, CDR2 SNTAGT. The CDR3 is made up of 14 amino acids. CDR3 sequence (DNA): TGTGCCAGCAGTGACGGGACAGGAGTCTATGGCTACACCTTC. Its protein product is CASSDGTGVYGYTF.